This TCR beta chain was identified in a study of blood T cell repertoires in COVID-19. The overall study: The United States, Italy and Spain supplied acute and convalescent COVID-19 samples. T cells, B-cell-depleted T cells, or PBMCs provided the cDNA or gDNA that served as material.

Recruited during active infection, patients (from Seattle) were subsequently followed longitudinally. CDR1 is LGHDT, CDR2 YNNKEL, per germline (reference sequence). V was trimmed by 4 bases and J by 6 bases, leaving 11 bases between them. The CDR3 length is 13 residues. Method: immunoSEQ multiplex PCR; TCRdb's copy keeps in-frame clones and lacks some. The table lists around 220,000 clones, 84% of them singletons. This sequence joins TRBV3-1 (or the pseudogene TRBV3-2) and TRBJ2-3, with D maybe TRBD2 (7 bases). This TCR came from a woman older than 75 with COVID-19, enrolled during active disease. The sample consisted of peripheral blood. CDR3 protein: CASSRGGHDTQYF. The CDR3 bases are TGTGCCAGCAGCCGCGGGGGCCATGATACGCAGTATTTT.